In its sample, the clone carrying this T cell receptor beta chain was seen once. Its antigen is unidentified. This record comes from a study of T cell responses to AZD1222 COVID-19 vaccine. Study-level background: Pooling was applied to second doses at about 4 or about 12 weeks. Whole-study findings and limits: Just a handful of people given AZD1222 tested seropositive at baseline. Per reports, nearly half of all spike-specific TCRs target regions that are unmutated in variants. Spike regions recognized by vaccine-associated CD4 TCRs spanned the protein, led by 160-218 and 743-854.

Data came from immunoSEQ multiplex PCR; TCRdb stores just in-frame clones and leaves some out. The data hold about 120,000 clones, with roughly nine tenths observed a single time. CDR3 length: 15 residues. V lost 2 bases and J 6 bases, leaving 15 bases between the germline ends. From germline, CDR1 is SGHRS and CDR2 YFSETQ. This TCR was sampled from an adult in good health. This sample comprised peripheral blood, obtained on day 0 of AZD1222 vaccination. The chain employs TRBV5-1 and TRBJ2-1; the D gene is possibly TRBD1 (6 bases). CDR3: CASSFGTLRGNEQFF. The CDR3 DNA reads TGCGCCAGCAGCTTCGGGACACTGAGAGGCAATGAGCAGTTCTTC. Complete variable domain (other parts from reference TRBV5-1 and TRBJ2-1): KAGVTQTPRYLIKTRGQQVTLSCSPISGHRSVSWYQQTPGQGLQFLFEYFSETQRNKGNFPGRFSGRQFSNSRSEMNVSTLELGDSALYLCASSFGTLRGNEQFFGPGTRLTVL.